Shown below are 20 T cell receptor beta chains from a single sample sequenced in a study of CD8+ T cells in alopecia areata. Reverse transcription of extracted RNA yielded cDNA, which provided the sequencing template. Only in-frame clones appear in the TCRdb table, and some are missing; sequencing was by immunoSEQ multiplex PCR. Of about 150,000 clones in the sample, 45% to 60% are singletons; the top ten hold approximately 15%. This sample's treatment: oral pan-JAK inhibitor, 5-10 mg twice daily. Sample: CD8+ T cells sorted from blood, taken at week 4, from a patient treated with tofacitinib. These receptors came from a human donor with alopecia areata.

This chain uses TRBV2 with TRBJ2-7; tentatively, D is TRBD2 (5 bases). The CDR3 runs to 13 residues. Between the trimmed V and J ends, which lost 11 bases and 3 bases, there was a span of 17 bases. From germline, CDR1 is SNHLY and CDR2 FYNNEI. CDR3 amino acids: CASSGGLIYEQYF. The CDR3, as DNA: TGTGCCTCCTCCGGAGGCCTTATCTACGAGCAGTACTTC.

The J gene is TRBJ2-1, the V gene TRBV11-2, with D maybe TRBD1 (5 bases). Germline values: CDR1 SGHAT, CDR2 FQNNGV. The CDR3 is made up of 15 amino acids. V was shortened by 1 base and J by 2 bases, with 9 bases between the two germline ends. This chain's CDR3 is CASSLGGLTYNEQFF. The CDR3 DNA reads TGTGCCAGCAGCTTAGGGGGCCTAACCTACAATGAGCAGTTCTTC.

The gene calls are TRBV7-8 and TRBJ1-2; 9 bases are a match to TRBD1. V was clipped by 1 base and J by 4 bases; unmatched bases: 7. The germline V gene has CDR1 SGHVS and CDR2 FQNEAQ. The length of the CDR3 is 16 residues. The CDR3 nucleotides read TGTGCCAGCAGCTTAGATCCCCGACAGGGGGGCTATGGCTACACCTTC. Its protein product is CASSLDPRQGGYGYTF.

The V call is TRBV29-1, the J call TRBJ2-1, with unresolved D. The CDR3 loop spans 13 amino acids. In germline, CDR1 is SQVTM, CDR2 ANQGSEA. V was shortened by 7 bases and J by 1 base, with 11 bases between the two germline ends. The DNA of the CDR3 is TGCAGCGCCCCCGCCGGGTCCTACAATGAGCAGTTCTTC. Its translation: CSAPAGSYNEQFF.

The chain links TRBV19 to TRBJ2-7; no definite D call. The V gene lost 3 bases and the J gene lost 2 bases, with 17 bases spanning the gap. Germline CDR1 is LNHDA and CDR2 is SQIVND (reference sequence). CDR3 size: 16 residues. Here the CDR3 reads CASSMLSSGTAYEQYF. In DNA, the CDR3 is TGTGCCAGTAGTATGCTGAGTTCGGGCACCGCCTACGAGCAGTACTTC.

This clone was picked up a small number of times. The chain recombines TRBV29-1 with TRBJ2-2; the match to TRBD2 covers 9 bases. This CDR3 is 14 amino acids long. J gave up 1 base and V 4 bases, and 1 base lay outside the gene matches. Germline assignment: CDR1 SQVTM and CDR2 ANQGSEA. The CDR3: CSVAAGGNTGELFF. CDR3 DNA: TGCAGCGTTGCAGCGGGGGGGAACACCGGGGAGCTGTTTTTT.

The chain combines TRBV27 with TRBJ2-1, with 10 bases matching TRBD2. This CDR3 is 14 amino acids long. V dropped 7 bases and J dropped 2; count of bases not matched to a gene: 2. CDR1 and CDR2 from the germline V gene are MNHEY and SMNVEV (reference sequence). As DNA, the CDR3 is TGTGCCAGCACTAGCGGGGGCGCCTACAATGAGCAGTTCTTC. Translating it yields CASTSGGAYNEQFF.

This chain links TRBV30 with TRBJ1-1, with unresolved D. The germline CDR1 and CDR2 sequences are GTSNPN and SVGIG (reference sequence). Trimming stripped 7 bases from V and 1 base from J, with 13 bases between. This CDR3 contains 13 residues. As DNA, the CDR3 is TGTGCCTCTGGGGAGGATTCGAACACTGAAGCTTTCTTT. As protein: CASGEDSNTEAFF.

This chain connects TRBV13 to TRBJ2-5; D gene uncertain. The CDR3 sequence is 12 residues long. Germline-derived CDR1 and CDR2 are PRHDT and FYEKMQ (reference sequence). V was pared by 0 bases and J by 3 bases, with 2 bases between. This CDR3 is CASSLGEETQYF. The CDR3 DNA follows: TGTGCCAGCAGCTTAGGAGAAGAGACCCAGTACTTC. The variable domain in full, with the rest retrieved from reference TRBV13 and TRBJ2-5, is AAGVIQSPRHLIKEKRETATLKCYPIPRHDTVYWYQQGPGQDPQFLISFYEKMQSDKGSIPDRFSAQQFSDYHSELNMSSLELGDSALYFCASSLGEETQYFGPGTRLLVL.

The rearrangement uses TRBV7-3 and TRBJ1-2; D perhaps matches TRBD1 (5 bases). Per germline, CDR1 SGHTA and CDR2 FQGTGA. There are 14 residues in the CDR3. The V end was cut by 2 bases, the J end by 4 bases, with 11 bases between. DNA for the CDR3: TGTGCCAGCAGCTTAGACAGCCAGGGCTATGGCTACACCTTC. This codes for CASSLDSQGYGYTF.

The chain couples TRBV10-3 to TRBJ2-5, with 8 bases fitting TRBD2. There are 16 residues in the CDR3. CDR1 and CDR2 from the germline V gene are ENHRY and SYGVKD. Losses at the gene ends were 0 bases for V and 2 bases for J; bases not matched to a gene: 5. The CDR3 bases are TGTGCCATCAGTGAGTCGCGGTCTAGCGGGCAAGAGACCCAGTACTTC. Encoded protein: CAISESRSSGQETQYF.

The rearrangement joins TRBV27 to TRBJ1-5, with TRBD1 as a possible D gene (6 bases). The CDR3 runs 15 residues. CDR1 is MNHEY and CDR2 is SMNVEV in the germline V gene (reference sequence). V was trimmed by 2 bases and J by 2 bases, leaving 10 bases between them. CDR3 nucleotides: TGTGCCAGCAGTTTAAGGGGGGCAGGCAATCAGCCCCAGCATTTT. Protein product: CASSLRGAGNQPQHF.

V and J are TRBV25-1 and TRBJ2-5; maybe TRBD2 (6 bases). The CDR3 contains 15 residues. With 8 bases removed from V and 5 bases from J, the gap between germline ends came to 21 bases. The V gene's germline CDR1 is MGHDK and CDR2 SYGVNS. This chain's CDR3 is CASAEAQSREETQYF. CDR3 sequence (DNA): TGTGCCAGCGCCGAGGCACAGAGCCGGGAGGAGACCCAGTACTTC.

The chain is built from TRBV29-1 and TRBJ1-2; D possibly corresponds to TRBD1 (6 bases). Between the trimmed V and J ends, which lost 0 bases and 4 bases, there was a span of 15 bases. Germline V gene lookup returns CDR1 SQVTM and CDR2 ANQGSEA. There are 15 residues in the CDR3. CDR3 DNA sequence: TGCAGCGTTGAAGACCCAACAGGGCCTTTCTATGGCTACACCTTC. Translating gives CSVEDPTGPFYGYTF.

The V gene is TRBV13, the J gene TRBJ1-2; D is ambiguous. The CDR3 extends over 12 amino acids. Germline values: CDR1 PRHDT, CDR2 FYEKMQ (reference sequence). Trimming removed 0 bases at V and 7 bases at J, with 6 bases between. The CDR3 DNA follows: TGTGCCAGCAGCTTAGGCGCAGTTGGCTACACCTTC. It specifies CASSLGAVGYTF.

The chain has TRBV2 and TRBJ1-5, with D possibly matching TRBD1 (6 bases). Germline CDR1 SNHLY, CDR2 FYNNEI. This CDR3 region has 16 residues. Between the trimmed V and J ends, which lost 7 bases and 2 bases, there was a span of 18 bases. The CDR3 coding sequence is TGTGCCAGCAAGGGGGAGGCCGCTGGTGGCAATCAGCCCCAGCATTTT. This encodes CASKGEAAGGNQPQHF.

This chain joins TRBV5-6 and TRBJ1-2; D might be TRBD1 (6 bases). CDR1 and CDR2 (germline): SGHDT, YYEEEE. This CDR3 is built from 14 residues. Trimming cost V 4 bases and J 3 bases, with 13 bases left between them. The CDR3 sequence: CASSHRESHYGYTF. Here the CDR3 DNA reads TGTGCCAGCAGCCACAGGGAATCCCACTATGGCTACACCTTC.

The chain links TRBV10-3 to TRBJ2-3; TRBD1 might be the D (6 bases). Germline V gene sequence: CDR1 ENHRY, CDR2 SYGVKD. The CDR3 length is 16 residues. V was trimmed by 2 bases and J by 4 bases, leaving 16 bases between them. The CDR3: CAISEPPGDQADTQYF. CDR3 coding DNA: TGTGCCATCAGTGAGCCTCCAGGGGATCAGGCAGATACGCAGTATTTT.

CDR3 sequence reads: CASSLGDSFYEQYF. Written as DNA, the CDR3 is TGTGCCAGCAGCTTAGGAGACAGCTTCTACGAGCAGTACTTC. The chain employs TRBV13 and TRBJ2-7; possible D gene TRBD1, 5 bases. Germline CDR1 PRHDT, CDR2 FYEKMQ (reference sequence). V dropped 0 bases and J dropped 3 bases, with 9 bases sitting between them. The CDR3 has 14 residues.

CDR3 in DNA: TGTGCCTGGAGGGGCCCGGGTAGCTCTATTAGGGATACGCAGTATTTT. The encoded protein is CAWRGPGSSIRDTQYF. The chain recombines TRBV30 with TRBJ2-3; D not resolved. V lost 3 bases and J lost 6, with 22 bases in between. This CDR3 is 16 amino acids long. Looked up from germline, CDR1 is GTSNPN and CDR2 is SVGIG (reference sequence).